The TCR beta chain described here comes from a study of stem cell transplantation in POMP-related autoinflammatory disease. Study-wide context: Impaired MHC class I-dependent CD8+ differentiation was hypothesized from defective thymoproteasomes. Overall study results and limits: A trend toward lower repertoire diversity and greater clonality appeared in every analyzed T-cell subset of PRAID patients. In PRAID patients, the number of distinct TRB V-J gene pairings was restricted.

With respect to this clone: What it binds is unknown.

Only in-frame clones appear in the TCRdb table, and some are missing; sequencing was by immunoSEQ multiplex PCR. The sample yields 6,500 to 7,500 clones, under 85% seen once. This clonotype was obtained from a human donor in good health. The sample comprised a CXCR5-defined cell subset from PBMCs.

This CDR3 is CAWRALRGLGGNTIYF. CDR3 bases: TGTGCCTGGAGGGCTCTCAGGGGTCTTGGTGGAAACACCATATATTTT. The V call is TRBV30, the J call TRBJ1-3; possible D gene TRBD1, 6 bases. Germline V gene lookup returns CDR1 GTSNPN and CDR2 SVGIG (reference sequence). The CDR3 is made up of 16 amino acids. V lost 3 bases and J 3 bases, leaving 18 bases between the germline ends.